The rows below give T cell receptor beta chains drawn from one sample of a study of response to subunit inactivated influenza vaccine. TCRdb used MiXCR to reprocess the RT-PCR reads, holding one entry per CDR3 protein. The table lists about 520,000 distinct CDR3 sequences, about 7.2% of them singletons. The sample was PBMCs from blood, taken roughly 24 months after vaccination. The receptors derive from a man between 50 and 75 years old who received an inactivated influenza vaccine. The CDR3 runs from the conserved cysteine through the conserved F or W. The D gene is left open where the match is weak. Part of the rows lack a size; the others show once, few, many or a class for expanded clones.

V: TRBV11-2
J: TRBJ2-3
D: TRBD2
size: many
CDR3: CASSLGSGGAKDTQYF
DNA: TGTGCCAGCAGCTTAGGATCGGGGGGGGCGAAAGATACGCAGTATTTT

V: TRBV29-1
J: TRBJ1-1
D: .
size: many
CDR3: CSVQMNTEAFF
DNA: TGCAGCGTGCAAATGAACACTGAAGCTTTCTTT

V: TRBV20-1
J: TRBJ2-5
D: TRBD2
size: few
CDR3: CSARGQLAGGGETQYF
DNA: TGCAGTGCTAGAGGCCAACTAGCGGGAGGAGGAGAGACCCAGTACTTC

V: TRBV7-9
J: TRBJ2-3
D: .
size: many
CDR3: CASSLRQIGTDTQYF
DNA: TGTGCCAGCAGCTTGAGACAGATAGGCACAGATACGCAGTATTTT

V: TRBV27
J: TRBJ2-1
D: .
size: many
CDR3: CASSSKYNEQFF
DNA: TGTGCCAGCAGTTCCAAATACAATGAGCAGTTCTTC

V: TRBV18
J: TRBJ2-3
D: TRBD2
size: .
CDR3: CASSPPGTSWSDTQYF
DNA: TGTGCCAGCTCACCACCTGGGACTAGCTGGTCAGATACGCAGTATTTT

V: TRBV2
J: TRBJ2-4
D: .
size: .
CDR3: CASMPGTEKNIQYF
DNA: TGTGCCAGCATGCCCGGGACCGAAAAAAACATTCAGTACTTC

V: TRBV11-2
J: TRBJ2-5
D: .
size: few
CDR3: CASSPRGTRKETQYF
DNA: TGTGCCAGCAGCCCGCGTGGGACTCGCAAAGAGACCCAGTACTTC

V: TRBV30
J: TRBJ1-6
D: .
size: many
CDR3: CAWSVQGGDASPLHF
DNA: TGTGCCTGGAGTGTACAGGGAGGGGACGCTTCACCCCTCCACTTT

V: TRBV14
J: TRBJ1-1
D: TRBD1
size: .
CDR3: CASSRQGIRSTEAFF
DNA: TGTGCCAGCAGCCGACAGGGGATTCGATCCACTGAAGCTTTCTTT

V: TRBV6-1
J: TRBJ1-1
D: .
size: many
CDR3: CASRLTGNTEAFF
DNA: TGTGCCAGCAGATTGACAGGGAACACTGAAGCTTTCTTT

V: TRBV12-3/TRBV12-4
J: TRBJ1-6
D: TRBD1
size: few
CDR3: CATRGAGGYNSPLHF
DNA: TGTGCCACCCGAGGGGCAGGGGGCTATAATTCACCCCTCCACTTT

V: TRBV20-1
J: TRBJ2-7
D: TRBD2
size: few
CDR3: CSARRGTYEQYF
DNA: TGCAGTGCTAGGCGGGGGACCTACGAGCAGTACTTC

V: TRBV5-1
J: TRBJ2-7
D: TRBD2
size: few
CDR3: CASSSRTSGRSSSYEQYF
DNA: TGCGCCAGCAGCTCCCGGACTAGCGGGAGGAGTTCATCCTACGAGCAGTACTTC

V: TRBV5-1
J: TRBJ1-6
D: .
size: many
CDR3: CASSFGPTDSPLHF
DNA: TGCGCCAGCAGCTTCGGACCCACCGATTCACCCCTCCACTTT

V: TRBV7-2
J: TRBJ1-5
D: .
size: many
CDR3: CASSFVGAGDQPQHF
DNA: TGTGCCAGCAGCTTTGTGGGGGCGGGAGATCAGCCCCAGCATTTT

V: TRBV24-1
J: TRBJ2-1
D: .
size: few
CDR3: CATSDLFRRQFF
DNA: TGTGCCACCAGTGATTTGTTTCGGAGGCAGTTCTTC

V: TRBV11-2
J: TRBJ1-5
D: .
size: .
CDR3: CASSLDRGRPQHF
DNA: TGTGCCAGCAGCTTAGATCGAGGCCGGCCCCAGCATTTT

V: TRBV4-3
J: TRBJ2-2
D: .
size: .
CDR3: CASSQHQGGGELFF
DNA: TGCGCCAGCAGCCAACATCAGGGGGGCGGGGAGCTGTTTTTT

V: TRBV28
J: TRBJ2-7
D: .
size: few
CDR3: CASSLQGIYEQYF
DNA: TGTGCCAGCAGTTTGCAGGGGATATACGAGCAGTACTTC

V: TRBV6-6
J: TRBJ2-7
D: TRBD1
size: few
CDR3: CASSYSTGNEQYF
DNA: TGTGCCAGCAGTTACTCGACAGGGAACGAGCAGTACTTC

V: TRBV7-8
J: TRBJ2-6
D: .
size: few
CDR3: CASSTGPLSGANVLTF
DNA: TGTGCCAGCAGCACCGGGCCCCTCTCTGGGGCCAACGTCCTGACTTTC

V: TRBV10-2
J: TRBJ1-1
D: .
size: few
CDR3: CASRPQGGGTEAFF
DNA: TGCGCCAGCAGACCACAGGGAGGAGGCACTGAAGCTTTCTTT

V: TRBV29-1
J: TRBJ2-7
D: TRBD1
size: many
CDR3: CSVKQQGNEQYF
DNA: TGCAGCGTCAAACAACAGGGGAACGAGCAGTACTTC

V: TRBV6-5
J: TRBJ1-5
D: TRBD1
size: many
CDR3: CASSYLTGGFEPQHF
DNA: TGTGCCAGCAGTTACCTGACAGGGGGCTTCGAGCCCCAGCATTTT

V: TRBV7-2
J: TRBJ2-7
D: .
size: many
CDR3: CASSLALGTYEQYF
DNA: TGTGCCAGCAGCTTAGCGCTGGGGACCTACGAGCAGTACTTC

V: TRBV20-1
J: TRBJ2-2
D: TRBD1
size: .
CDR3: CSAENRDRVTGELFF
DNA: TGCAGTGCTGAAAACCGGGACAGGGTAACCGGGGAGCTGTTTTTT

V: TRBV11-2
J: TRBJ2-7
D: .
size: .
CDR3: CASSQWQAQSSYEQYF
DNA: TGTGCCAGCAGCCAGTGGCAGGCTCAGAGCTCCTACGAGCAGTACTTC

V: TRBV12-3/TRBV12-4
J: TRBJ2-1
D: TRBD2
size: many
CDR3: CASSFTSGGWNEQFF
DNA: TGTGCCAGCAGTTTTACTAGCGGGGGGTGGAATGAGCAGTTCTTC

V: TRBV28
J: TRBJ2-3
D: TRBD2
size: few
CDR3: CASGLATDTQYF
DNA: TGTGCCAGTGGACTAGCAACAGATACGCAGTATTTT

V: TRBV20-1
J: TRBJ1-1
D: .
size: many
CDR3: CSASLDQTMNTEAFF
DNA: TGCAGTGCTAGCCTAGATCAGACTATGAACACTGAAGCTTTCTTT

V: TRBV6-5
J: TRBJ2-7
D: .
size: .
CDR3: CASSYTQGNTYEQYF
DNA: TGTGCCAGCAGTTACACACAAGGGAATACCTACGAGCAGTACTTC

V: TRBV4-2
J: TRBJ1-6
D: .
size: .
CDR3: CASSQDGTSSYNSPLHF
DNA: TGTGCCAGCAGCCAAGATGGCACGAGCTCCTATAATTCACCCCTCCACTTT

V: TRBV7-2
J: TRBJ2-3
D: .
size: .
CDR3: CASSLRTASTDTQYF
DNA: TGTGCCAGCAGCCTTCGGACAGCGAGCACAGATACGCAGTATTTT

V: TRBV6-1
J: TRBJ1-1
D: .
size: few
CDR3: CASTKEMNTEAFF
DNA: TGTGCCAGCACGAAGGAAATGAACACTGAAGCTTTCTTT

V: TRBV28
J: TRBJ2-4
D: .
size: few
CDR3: CASRLRGTTKNIQYF
DNA: TGTGCCAGCCGCCTGCGGGGGACAACTAAAAACATTCAGTACTTC

V: TRBV2
J: TRBJ1-1
D: .
size: many
CDR3: CASTVVENTEAFF
DNA: TGTGCCAGCACCGTGGTGGAGAACACTGAAGCTTTCTTT

V: TRBV29-1
J: TRBJ2-3
D: .
size: few
CDR3: CSAGRGAVTDTQYF
DNA: TGCAGCGCTGGTAGGGGGGCCGTGACAGATACGCAGTATTTT

V: TRBV29-1
J: TRBJ2-2
D: .
size: .
CDR3: CSVQTGITGELFF
DNA: TGCAGCGTTCAGACAGGTATCACCGGGGAGCTGTTTTTT

V: TRBV4-2
J: TRBJ2-1
D: TRBD1
size: few
CDR3: CASSQVLGQNNEQFF
DNA: TGTGCCAGCAGCCAAGTGTTGGGACAGAACAATGAGCAGTTCTTC

V: TRBV20-1
J: TRBJ2-1
D: TRBD2
size: many
CDR3: CSASSAGGPKYNEQFF
DNA: TGCAGTGCTAGTTCCGCGGGGGGCCCAAAATACAATGAGCAGTTCTTC

V: TRBV7-9
J: TRBJ2-7
D: TRBD2
size: few
CDR3: CASSLDRGDEQYF
DNA: TGTGCCAGCAGCTTAGACCGGGGGGACGAGCAGTACTTC

V: TRBV29-1
J: TRBJ2-1
D: .
size: few
CDR3: CSVEDQAGGSSYNEQFF
DNA: TGCAGCGTTGAAGATCAAGCAGGAGGGAGCTCCTACAATGAGCAGTTCTTC

V: TRBV12-3/TRBV12-4
J: TRBJ2-1
D: .
size: .
CDR3: CASRLVNEQFF
DNA: TGTGCCAGCAGACTTGTAAATGAGCAGTTCTTC

V: TRBV6-4
J: TRBJ2-7
D: .
size: .
CDR3: CASTIAGSRTTPTYEQYF
DNA: TGTGCCAGCACCATCGCCGGTTCCCGGACAACCCCTACGTACGAGCAGTACTTC

V: TRBV12-3/TRBV12-4
J: TRBJ1-1
D: .
size: many
CDR3: CASSLVGPPAYTEAFF
DNA: TGTGCCAGCAGTTTAGTGGGGCCCCCAGCCTACACTGAAGCTTTCTTT

V: TRBV7-7
J: TRBJ2-2
D: .
size: many
CDR3: CASSQRGGELFF
DNA: TGTGCTAGCAGTCAGAGGGGCGGGGAGCTGTTTTTT

V: TRBV5-1
J: TRBJ2-1
D: .
size: many
CDR3: CASSLVEEQFF
DNA: TGCGCCAGCAGCTTGGTGGAGGAGCAGTTCTTC

V: TRBV20-1
J: TRBJ2-1
D: TRBD2
size: few
CDR3: CSARDRAGGGNEQFF
DNA: TGCAGTGCTAGAGATCGAGCGGGAGGAGGAAATGAGCAGTTCTTC

V: TRBV5-1
J: TRBJ2-7
D: .
size: many
CDR3: CASSPARQGGNEQYF
DNA: TGCGCCAGCAGCCCGGCTCGGCAGGGAGGCAACGAGCAGTACTTC

V: TRBV5-5
J: TRBJ1-1
D: .
size: .
CDR3: CASSLVGTQNTEAFF
DNA: TGTGCCAGCAGCTTGGTGGGGACACAGAACACTGAAGCTTTCTTT

V: TRBV4-3
J: TRBJ2-1
D: .
size: .
CDR3: CASSQEEGSLNEQFF
DNA: TGCGCCAGCAGCCAAGAAGAAGGCTCTTTGAATGAGCAGTTCTTC

V: TRBV4-2
J: TRBJ2-3
D: TRBD1
size: few
CDR3: CASSQDRGQGRDTQYF
DNA: TGTGCCAGCAGCCAAGATAGGGGGCAGGGGAGAGATACGCAGTATTTT

V: TRBV6-2/TRBV6-3
J: TRBJ2-1
D: .
size: many
CDR3: CASSYSSSGQNNEQFF
DNA: TGTGCCAGCAGTTACTCGAGTTCGGGACAAAACAATGAGCAGTTCTTC

V: TRBV7-2
J: TRBJ2-7
D: TRBD2
size: many
CDR3: CASSSPGGGYEQYF
DNA: TGTGCCAGCAGCTCCCCTGGGGGGGGGTACGAGCAGTACTTC

V: TRBV28
J: TRBJ1-6
D: .
size: few
CDR3: CASSFWLPNSPLHF
DNA: TGTGCCAGCAGTTTTTGGCTGCCGAATTCACCCCTCCACTTT

V: TRBV12-3/TRBV12-4
J: TRBJ2-7
D: .
size: few
CDR3: CASSFIESNPTYEQYF
DNA: TGTGCCAGCAGTTTTATTGAGTCAAACCCCACCTACGAGCAGTACTTC

V: TRBV12-3/TRBV12-4
J: TRBJ1-1
D: .
size: few
CDR3: CASSMSTGRTFF
DNA: TGTGCCAGCAGTATGTCGACAGGCAGAACTTTCTTT

V: TRBV20-1
J: TRBJ2-1
D: TRBD1
size: .
CDR3: CSAPGQGSGRGYNEQFF
DNA: TGCAGTGCGCCGGGACAGGGGAGCGGGAGAGGCTACAATGAGCAGTTCTTC

V: TRBV6-6
J: TRBJ2-7
D: .
size: .
CDR3: CASSSGIYEYF
DNA: TGTGCCAGCAGTTCAGGGATTTACGAGTACTTC